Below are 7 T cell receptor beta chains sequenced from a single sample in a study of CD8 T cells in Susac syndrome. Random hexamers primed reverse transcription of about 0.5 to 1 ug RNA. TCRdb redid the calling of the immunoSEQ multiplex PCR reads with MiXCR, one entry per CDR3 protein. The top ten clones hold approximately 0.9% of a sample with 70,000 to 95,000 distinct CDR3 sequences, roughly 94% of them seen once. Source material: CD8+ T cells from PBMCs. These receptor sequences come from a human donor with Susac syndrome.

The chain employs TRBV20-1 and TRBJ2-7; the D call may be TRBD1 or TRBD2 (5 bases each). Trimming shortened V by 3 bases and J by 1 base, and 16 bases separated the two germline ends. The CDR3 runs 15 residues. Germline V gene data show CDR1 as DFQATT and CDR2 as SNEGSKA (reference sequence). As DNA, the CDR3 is TGCAGTGCTAGGGGATGGGGGACGGATTCCTACGAGCAGTACTTC. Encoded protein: CSARGWGTDSYEQYF.

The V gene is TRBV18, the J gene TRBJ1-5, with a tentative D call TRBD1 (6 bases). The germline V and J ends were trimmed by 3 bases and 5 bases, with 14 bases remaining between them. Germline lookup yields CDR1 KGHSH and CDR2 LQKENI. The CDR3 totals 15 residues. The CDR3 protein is CASSPSSQGYQPQHF. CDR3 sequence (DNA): TGTGCCAGCTCACCTTCCTCACAGGGTTATCAGCCCCAGCATTTT.

The CDR3 region is CASSLQGPGANVLTF. The CDR3 region has the DNA TGTGCCAGCAGCTTACAGGGCCCTGGGGCCAACGTCCTGACTTTC. This rearrangement joins TRBV7-6 to TRBJ2-6; D is perhaps TRBD1 (5 bases). V was trimmed by 2 bases and J by 2 bases, leaving 7 bases between them. The CDR3 sequence is 15 residues long. Germline V gives CDR1 SGHVS, CDR2 FNYEAQ. The entire variable domain, with the rest obtained from reference TRBV7-6 and TRBJ2-6, is as follows: GAGVSQSPRYKVTKRGQDVALRCDPISGHVSLYWYRQALGQGPEFLTYFNYEAQQDKSGLPNDRFSAERPEGSISTLTIQRTEQRDSAMYRCASSLQGPGANVLTFGAGSRLTVL.

The CDR3 reads CASSVHRGRWEKLFF. CDR3 sequence (DNA): TGTGCCAGCAGCGTCCACAGGGGGCGTTGGGAAAAACTGTTTTTT. The chain recombines TRBV12-3 or TRBV12-4 with TRBJ1-4; 9 bases line up with TRBD1. Germline trimming cut 6 bases from V and 8 bases from J; bases unmatched to any gene: 10. The CDR3 is made up of 15 amino acids.

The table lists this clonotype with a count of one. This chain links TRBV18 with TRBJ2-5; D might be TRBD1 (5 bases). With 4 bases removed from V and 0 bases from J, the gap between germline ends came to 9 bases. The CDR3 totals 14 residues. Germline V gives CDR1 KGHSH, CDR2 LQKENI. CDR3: CASSRTGDQETQYF. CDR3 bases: TGTGCCAGCTCACGTACAGGCGACCAAGAGACCCAGTACTTC.

CDR3 coding DNA: TGTGCCACCAGCTTCAAACAGGGGGTTGGCCTTGGTCCGAACACCGGGGAGCTGTTTTTT. Amino acid sequence: CATSFKQGVGLGPNTGELFF. This rearrangement joins TRBV15 to TRBJ2-2, with TRBD1 identical over 8 bases. CDR1 is LNHNV and CDR2 is YYDKDF in the germline V gene (reference sequence). The ends lost 5 bases at V and 0 bases at J; junction bases unmatched: 17. CDR3 length equals 20 residues.

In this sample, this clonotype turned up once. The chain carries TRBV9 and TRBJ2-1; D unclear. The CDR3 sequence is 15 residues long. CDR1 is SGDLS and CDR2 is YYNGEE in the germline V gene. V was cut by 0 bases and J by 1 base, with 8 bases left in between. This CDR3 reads CASSVALGSYNEQFF. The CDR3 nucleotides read TGTGCCAGCAGCGTAGCTCTGGGATCCTACAATGAGCAGTTCTTC.